The T cell receptor beta chain under discussion was sequenced for a study of blood T cell repertoires in COVID-19. Germline loops: CDR1 MNHEY, CDR2 SVGEGT. The V end was cut by 6 bases, the J end by 3 bases, with 12 bases between. The CDR3 is 14 residues long. Original processing notes: The assay estimated nucleated cells by amplifying reference gene primers. The data were produced by immunoSEQ multiplex PCR, yet TCRdb's version contains in-frame clones alone and is incomplete. Clone size and V and J calls were adopted from that table, with D and trimming inferred from the DNA. Altogether roughly 59,000 clones are present, roughly 72% being singletons, with the ten largest covering about 6%.

Sequencing input: peripheral blood. The chain recombines TRBV6-2 or TRBV6-3 with TRBJ1-5; D perhaps matches TRBD1 (5 bases). The TCR was taken from a woman in her forties or fifties with active or convalescent COVID-19. The CDR3 nucleotides are TGTGCCAGCAGCCCCGGGGGGGACAATCAGCCCCAGCATTTT. This encodes CASSPGGDNQPQHF.